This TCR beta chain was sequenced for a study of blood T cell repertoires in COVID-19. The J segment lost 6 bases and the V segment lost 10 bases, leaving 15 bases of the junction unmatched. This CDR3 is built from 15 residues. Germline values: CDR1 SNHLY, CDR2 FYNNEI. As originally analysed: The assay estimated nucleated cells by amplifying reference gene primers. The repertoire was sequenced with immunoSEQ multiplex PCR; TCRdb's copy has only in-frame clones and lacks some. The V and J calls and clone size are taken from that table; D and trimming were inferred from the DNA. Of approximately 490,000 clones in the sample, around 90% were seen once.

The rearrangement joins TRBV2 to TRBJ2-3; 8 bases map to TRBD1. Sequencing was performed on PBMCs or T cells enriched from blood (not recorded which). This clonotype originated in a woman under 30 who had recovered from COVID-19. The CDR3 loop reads CAIPDNTGGLDTQYF. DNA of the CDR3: TGTGCCATCCCAGACAACACAGGGGGACTTGATACGCAGTATTTT.